This TCR beta chain was sequenced in a study of blood T cell repertoires in COVID-19. Background on the study: PBMCs, B-cell-depleted T cells, or T cells provided the cDNA or gDNA that made up the material.

There are 14 residues in the CDR3. V lost 1 base and J 3 bases, leaving 8 bases between the germline ends. The germline gives CDR1 LGHNA, CDR2 YNFKEQ. Source study methods: Researchers report that nucleated cell counts were estimated from reference gene primer amplification. Profiling relied on immunoSEQ multiplex PCR, and the TCRdb table lists in-frame clones only, not all of them. For V, J and clone size, that table is used; D and trimming come from the DNA. Of around 330,000 clones listed, roughly nine tenths are singletons. Those who participated ranged in age from roughly 18 to 100 years and resided in about two dozen US areas. Researchers sorted participants into cohorts using their self-reported clinical history.

V gene TRBV4-2 combines with J gene TRBJ2-3; D remains ambiguous. The receptor was derived from a man aged 60 to 75 who had recovered from COVID-19. Sequences were obtained from PBMCs or T cells enriched from blood (not recorded which). Written as DNA, the CDR3 is TGTGCCAGCAGCCAAGGCGATTCTACAGATACGCAGTATTTT. It specifies CASSQGDSTDTQYF.